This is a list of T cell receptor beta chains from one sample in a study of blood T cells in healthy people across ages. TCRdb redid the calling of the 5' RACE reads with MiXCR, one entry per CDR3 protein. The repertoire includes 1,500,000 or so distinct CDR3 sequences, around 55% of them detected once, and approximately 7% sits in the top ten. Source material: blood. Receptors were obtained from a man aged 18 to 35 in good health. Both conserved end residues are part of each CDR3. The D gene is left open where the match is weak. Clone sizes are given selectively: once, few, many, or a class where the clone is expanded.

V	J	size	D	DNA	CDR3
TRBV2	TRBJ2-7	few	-	TGTGCCAGCAACATCGTAGACTCCGAGCAGTACTTC	CASNIVDSEQYF
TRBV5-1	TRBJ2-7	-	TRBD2	TGCGCCAGCAGCTTGGCAGCTAGCGGGACAAGCTCCTACGAGCAGTACTTC	CASSLAASGTSSYEQYF
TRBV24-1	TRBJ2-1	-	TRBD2	TGTGCCACCCTGGGACTAGCGGGGCATGAGCAGTTCTTC	CATLGLAGHEQFF
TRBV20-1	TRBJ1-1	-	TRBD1	TGCAGTGCTGCCCTCGACAGGGTTACTGAAGCTTTCTTT	CSAALDRVTEAFF
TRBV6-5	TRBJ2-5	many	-	TGTGCCAGCAGTTTGCAGGGTGGAGAGACCCAGTACTTC	CASSLQGGETQYF
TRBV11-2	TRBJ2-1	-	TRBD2	TGTGCCAGCAGCTCCGCCGGACTAGCGGGAGAGGATGAGCAGTTCTTC	CASSSAGLAGEDEQFF
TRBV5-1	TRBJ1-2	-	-	TGCGCCAGCAGCTTGATGGCAGATAGGGGCTACACCTTC	CASSLMADRGYTF
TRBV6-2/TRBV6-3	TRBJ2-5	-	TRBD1	TGTGCCAGCAGTTACCCACGCCTTCGGACAGGCCAAGAGACCCAGTACTTC	CASSYPRLRTGQETQYF
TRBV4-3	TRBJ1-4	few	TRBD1	TGCGCCAGCAGCCAAGACCCCCCGGTTGGACAGGGGAATGAAAAACTGTTTTTT	CASSQDPPVGQGNEKLFF
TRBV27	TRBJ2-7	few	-	TGTGCCAGCAGTTGGGCAGGTGAGGAGGACGAGCAGTACTTC	CASSWAGEEDEQYF
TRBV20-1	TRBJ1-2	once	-	TGCAGTGCTACCGAGAACTATGGCTACACCTTC	CSATENYGYTF
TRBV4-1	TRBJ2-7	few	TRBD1	TGCGCCAGCAGCCAGGCAGGGGGACCCTACGAGCAGTACTTC	CASSQAGGPYEQYF
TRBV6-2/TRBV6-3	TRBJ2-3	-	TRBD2	TGTGCCAGCAGTTTCCGACTAGCGGGGGCAGATACGCAGTATTTT	CASSFRLAGADTQYF
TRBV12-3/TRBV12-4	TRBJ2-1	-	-	TGTGCCAGCAGCTCTGTATGGAATGAGCAGTTCTTC	CASSSVWNEQFF
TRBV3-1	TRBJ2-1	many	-	TGTGCCAGCAGCATCCTCAACTCCTACAATGAGCAGTTCTTC	CASSILNSYNEQFF
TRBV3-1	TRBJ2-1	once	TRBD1	TGTGCCAGCAGCCAAGAGGGAGACAGGGCCTACAATGAGCAGTTCTTC	CASSQEGDRAYNEQFF
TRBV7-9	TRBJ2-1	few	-	TGTGCCAGCAGCTTATCTAGTCGCCCATTGGGCAATGAGCAGTTCTTC	CASSLSSRPLGNEQFF
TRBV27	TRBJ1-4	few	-	TGTGCCAGCAGTTTATGGCCAGGATTGGACGGTGAAAAACTGTTTTTT	CASSLWPGLDGEKLFF
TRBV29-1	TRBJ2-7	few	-	TGCAGCGTTGAAAGTGGGGGAAACTCCTACGAGCAGTACTTC	CSVESGGNSYEQYF
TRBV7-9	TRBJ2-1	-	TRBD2	TGTGCCAGCAGCTTCCAGCGGGGGGACCACAATGAGCAGTTCTTC	CASSFQRGDHNEQFF
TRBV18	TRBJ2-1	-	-	TGTGCCAGCCAACCGGGACGAGAGTTCAATGAGCAGTTCTTC	CASQPGREFNEQFF
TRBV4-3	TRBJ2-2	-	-	TGCGCCAGCAGCCATGTAGGCGGGGAGCTGTTTTTT	CASSHVGGELFF
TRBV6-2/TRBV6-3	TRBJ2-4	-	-	TGTGCCAGCAGCCTATCCGAGAGGGGTATCAGGAGGACCATTCAGTACTTC	CASSLSERGIRRTIQYF
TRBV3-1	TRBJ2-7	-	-	TGTGCCAGCAGCCGTAGCAGCGGCTCCTACGAGCAGTACTTC	CASSRSSGSYEQYF
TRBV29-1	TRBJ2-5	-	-	TGCAGCGTTGTGGGAGTGGGGGGGGCAAAGACCCAGTACTTC	CSVVGVGGAKTQYF
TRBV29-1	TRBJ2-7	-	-	TGCAGCGTCGCACGCCCGGGCTCCTACGAGCAGTACTTC	CSVARPGSYEQYF
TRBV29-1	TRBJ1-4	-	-	TGCAGCGTTGAGGACCACAGGCGAGAACTGTTTTTT	CSVEDHRRELFF
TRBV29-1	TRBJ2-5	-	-	TGCAGCGTCGGCCCCCTAGTTGAGCAGTACTTC	CSVGPLVEQYF
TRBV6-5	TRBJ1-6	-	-	TGTGCCAGCAGTTTCAGGGGCCCTAATTCACCCCTCCACTTT	CASSFRGPNSPLHF
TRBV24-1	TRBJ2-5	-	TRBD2	TGTGCCACCAGTGATTCAACTAGCGAGAAAGAGACCCAGTACTTC	CATSDSTSEKETQYF
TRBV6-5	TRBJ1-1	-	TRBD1	TGTGCCAGCAGTTCTGACAGGGGCACGCCTGAAGCTTTCTTT	CASSSDRGTPEAFF
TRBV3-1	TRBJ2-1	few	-	TGTGCCAGCAGCCAAGGGGGACCCCTTTATGAGCAGTTCTTC	CASSQGGPLYEQFF
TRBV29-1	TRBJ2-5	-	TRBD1	TGCAGCGTTGATGCCAGGGGGCCCTACAATGAGCAGTACTTC	CSVDARGPYNEQYF
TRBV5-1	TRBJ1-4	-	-	TGCGCCAGCAGCTTCCTCCCTCCGACCGCAACTAATGAAAAACTGTTTTTT	CASSFLPPTATNEKLFF
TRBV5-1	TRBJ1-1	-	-	TGCGCCAGCAGCTTGAGCGGCCGTAGAGGGGACACTGAAGCTTTCTTT	CASSLSGRRGDTEAFF
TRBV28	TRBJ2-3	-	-	TGTGCCAGCAAGACTCCCCGAATAGCAGATACGCAGTATTTT	CASKTPRIADTQYF
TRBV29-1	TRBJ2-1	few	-	TGCAGCGTGACCATCCCTGGGGGGCCCTTGGAGCAGTTCTTC	CSVTIPGGPLEQFF
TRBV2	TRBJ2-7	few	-	TGTGCCAGCAGTGCTAGCGCCTACGAGCAGTACTTC	CASSASAYEQYF
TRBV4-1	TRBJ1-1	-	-	TGCGCCAGCAGCCAAAGGAGAGACACTGAAGCTTTCTTT	CASSQRRDTEAFF
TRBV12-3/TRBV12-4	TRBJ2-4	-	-	TGTGCCAGCAGTTTAGGTCCCGGAATCAAAAACATTCAGTACTTC	CASSLGPGIKNIQYF
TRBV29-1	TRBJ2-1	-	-	TGCAGCGCAACTTCCGGGGGTGGCAATGAGCAGTTCTTC	CSATSGGGNEQFF
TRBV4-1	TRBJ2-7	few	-	TGCGCCAGCAGCCAAATGGTAGGGGTCGGCCCCGGGACCTACGAGCAGTACTTC	CASSQMVGVGPGTYEQYF
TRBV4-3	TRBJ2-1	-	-	TGCGCCAGCAGCCAAGATCCCGTTAATGAGCAGTTCTTC	CASSQDPVNEQFF
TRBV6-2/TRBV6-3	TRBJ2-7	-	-	TGTGCCAGCAGTTACTCGATTATCTCAGGTGGGGCCTACGAGCAGTACTTC	CASSYSIISGGAYEQYF
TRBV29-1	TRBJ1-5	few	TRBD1	TGCAGCGTTGCTAGCCAGGGGGGTCAGCCCCAGCATTTT	CSVASQGGQPQHF